This T cell receptor beta chain is drawn from a study of PD-L1 blockade in urothelial cancer. Study information: Prior exposure to chemotherapy in patients amounted to 0 to 3 regimens received.

Specified time point: pretreatment peripheral blood. Locally advanced or metastatic urothelial carcinoma was present in patients. Profiled with immunoSEQ multiplex PCR; TCRdb holds only in-frame clones, not every one. The sample consists of approximately 55,000 clones, approximately 86% of them appearing once. The sequencing used PBMCs, collected around atezolizumab (anti-PD-L1) treatment. This TCR came from a man between 60 and 75 years old with urothelial cancer.

The CDR3 DNA sequence: TGTGCCAGCAGTTTACCCGGGGGACGGGGGCAGCCCCAGCATTTT. Its translation: CASSLPGGRGQPQHF. V is TRBV28 and J is TRBJ1-5; D may be TRBD1 (5 bases). The CDR3 is 15 residues long. CDR1 is MDHEN and CDR2 is SYDVKM in the germline V gene. V dropped 2 bases and J dropped 7 bases, with 15 bases sitting between them. The variable domain in full, completed from reference TRBV28 and TRBJ1-5, reads DVKVTQSSRYLVKRTGEKVFLECVQDMDHENMFWYRQDPGLGLRLIYFSYDVKMKEKGDIPEGYSVSREKKERFSLILESASTNQTSMYLCASSLPGGRGQPQHFGDGTRLSIL.